One and the same sample provided the 6 T cell receptor beta chains below, sequenced in a study of OX40 agonist ivuxolimab in advanced cancers. Clones were sequenced by immunoSEQ multiplex PCR, and TCRdb holds only the in-frame ones, with some missing. The sample yields under 75,000 clones, around 90% seen once. The sequencing here drew on CD4+ or CD8+ T cells sorted from blood, taken in a trial of the OX40 agonist ivuxolimab. These receptors were taken from an adult with an advanced solid tumor such as melanoma, head and neck, liver or kidney cancer.

This clone occurred a few times. The chain has TRBV25-1 and TRBJ2-5; unclear D gene. CDR3 size: 11 residues. V lost 4 bases to trimming and J lost 5 bases, with 5 bases between them. Germline values: CDR1 MGHDK, CDR2 SYGVNS. The CDR3 protein is CASSVGETQYF. The DNA for the CDR3 is TGTGCCAGCAGTGTCGGGGAGACCCAGTACTTC.

In its sample, this clone was seen once. The genes are TRBV6-5 and TRBJ2-5; D is uncertain. The CDR3 is 14 residues long. V shed 0 bases and J shed 2 bases, with 7 bases lying between them. The germline gives CDR1 MNHEY, CDR2 SVGAGI. CDR3 nucleotides: TGTGCCAGCAGTTACTCAGGAGCACAAGAGACCCAGTACTTC. It translates to CASSYSGAQETQYF.

The rearrangement joins TRBV19 to TRBJ2-1; D unclear. This CDR3 comprises 17 residues. CDR1 LNHDA and CDR2 SQIVND come from the germline V gene (reference sequence). V lost 5 bases and J 0 bases, leaving 17 bases between the germline ends. The CDR3 loop is CASSPFPGSHSYNEQFF. The CDR3 nucleotides read TGTGCCAGTAGTCCCTTTCCGGGTAGCCACTCCTACAATGAGCAGTTCTTC.

This chain uses TRBV11-2 with TRBJ2-3; TRBD1 or TRBD2 may be the D gene (5 bases each). This CDR3 has 15 amino acids. The germline V gene encodes CDR1 SGHAT and CDR2 FQNNGV. V was pared by 5 bases and J by 4 bases, with 16 bases between. The CDR3 region is CASSQGRGSSDTQYF. The CDR3 DNA reads TGTGCCAGCAGCCAGGGCCGCGGGTCCTCAGATACGCAGTATTTT.

V is TRBV6-5 and J is TRBJ2-2; D might be TRBD2 (5 bases). The CDR3 has 15 residues. Germline assignment: CDR1 MNHEY and CDR2 SVGAGI. V lost 5 bases and J 1 base, leaving 11 bases between the germline ends. This CDR3 reads CASSILGENTGELFF. CDR3 bases: TGTGCCAGCAGTATCCTGGGAGAGAACACCGGGGAGCTGTTTTTT.

V gene TRBV7-9 combines with J gene TRBJ2-7; a possible D gene is TRBD2 (5 bases). Trimming left V 1 base short and J 0 bases short, with 10 bases between. CDR3 length equals 15 residues. Germline CDR1 reads SEHNR; CDR2 reads FQNEAQ (reference sequence). The CDR3 spells CASSLDTGNSYEQYF. CDR3 DNA sequence: TGTGCCAGCAGCTTAGATACGGGGAACTCCTACGAGCAGTACTTC.